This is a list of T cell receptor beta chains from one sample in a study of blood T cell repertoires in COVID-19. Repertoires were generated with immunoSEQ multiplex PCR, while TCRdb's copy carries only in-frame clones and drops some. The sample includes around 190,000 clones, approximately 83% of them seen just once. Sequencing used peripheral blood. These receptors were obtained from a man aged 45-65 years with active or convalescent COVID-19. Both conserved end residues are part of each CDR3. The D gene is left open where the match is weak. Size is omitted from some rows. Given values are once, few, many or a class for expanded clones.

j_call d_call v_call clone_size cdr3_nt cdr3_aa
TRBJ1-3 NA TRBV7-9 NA TGTGCCAGCAGCTTATCGGGGGGCTCTGGAAACACCATATATTTT CASSLSGGSGNTIYF
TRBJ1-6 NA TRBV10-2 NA TGCGCCAGCAGTAACAGGGACTCACCCCTCCACTTT CASSNRDSPLHF
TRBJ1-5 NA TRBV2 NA TGTGCCAGCAGTGTCTCAGGGAATAGCAATCAGCCCCAGCATTTT CASSVSGNSNQPQHF
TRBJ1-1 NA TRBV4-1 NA TGCGCCAGCAGCCCCCAAGGAGTGAACACTGAAGCTTTCTTT CASSPQGVNTEAFF
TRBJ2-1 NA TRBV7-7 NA TGTGCCAGCAGCTCTTGCGGGACAGCTAACAATGAGCAGTTCTTC CASSSCGTANNEQFF
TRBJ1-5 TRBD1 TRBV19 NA TGTGCCAGTAGTATCGGGACAGGGACTAGCAATCAGCCCCAGCATTTT CASSIGTGTSNQPQHF
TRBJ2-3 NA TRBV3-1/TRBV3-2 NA TGTGCCAGCAGCCAAGGGAGCGACGGAGATACGCAGTATTTT CASSQGSDGDTQYF
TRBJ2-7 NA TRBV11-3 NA TGTGCCAGCAGCGACAGACAGGGAGGCCTGTACTTC CASSDRQGGLYF
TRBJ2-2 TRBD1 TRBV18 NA TGTGCCAGCTCACCACCTACAGGGGGCTATCTAGGCACCGGGGAGCTGTTTTTT CASSPPTGGYLGTGELFF
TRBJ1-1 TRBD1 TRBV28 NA TGTGCCACCCGGACAGGGACGGTAGTTGGTGCTTTCTTT CATRTGTVVGAFF
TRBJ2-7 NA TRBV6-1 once TGTGCCAGCAGTGAGCGGGTCTCGGGTTACGAGCAGTACTTC CASSERVSGYEQYF
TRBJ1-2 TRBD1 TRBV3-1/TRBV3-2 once TGTGCCAGCAGCCCCTACAGGGGACACGGCTATGGCTACACCTTC CASSPYRGHGYGYTF
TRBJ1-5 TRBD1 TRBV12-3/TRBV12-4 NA TGTGCCAGCAGCTACAGGGGCTCTCAGCCCCAGCATTTT CASSYRGSQPQHF
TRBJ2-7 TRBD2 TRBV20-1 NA TGCAGTGCTAGTTCGTCTAGCGGAAACTCCTACGAGCAGTACTTC CSASSSSGNSYEQYF
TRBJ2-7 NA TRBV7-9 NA TGTGCCAGCAGCTTAGCTAGCGGCGCCTACGAGCAGTACTTC CASSLASGAYEQYF
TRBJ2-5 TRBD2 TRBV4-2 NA TGTGCCAGCAGCCATGGCGGGGGGCCACAAGAGACCCAGTACTTC CASSHGGGPQETQYF
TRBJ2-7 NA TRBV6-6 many TGTGCCAGCAGTACAACGGGAGTGAGGGCCTACGAGCAGTACTTC CASSTTGVRAYEQYF
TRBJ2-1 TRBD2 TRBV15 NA TGTGCCACCAGCAGAGAACCGGGACTAGCGAGCCGCTCCTACAATGAGCAGTTCTTC CATSREPGLASRSYNEQFF
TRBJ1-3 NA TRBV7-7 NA TGTGCCAGCAGTCCGACAGACTCTGGAAACACCATATATTTT CASSPTDSGNTIYF
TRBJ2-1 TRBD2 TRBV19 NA TGTGCCAGTAGTATGGGACTAGCGAACTACAATGAGCAGTTCTTC CASSMGLANYNEQFF
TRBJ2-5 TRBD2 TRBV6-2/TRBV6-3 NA TGTGCCAGCAGTTACAGGGTAGCGGGGGGGGTGAAGACCCAGTACTTC CASSYRVAGGVKTQYF
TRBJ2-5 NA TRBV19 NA TGTGCCAGTAGTAGACAGTACCAAGAGACCCAGTACTTC CASSRQYQETQYF
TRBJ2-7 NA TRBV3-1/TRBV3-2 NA TGTGCCAGCAGCCAAGATGGGCCCCCACGCGAGCAGTACTTC CASSQDGPPREQYF
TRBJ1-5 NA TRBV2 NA TGTGCCAGCAGTGAAAGCGGAGTTAGCAATCAGCCCCAGCATTTT CASSESGVSNQPQHF
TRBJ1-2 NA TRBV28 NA TGTGCCAGCAGTTTTTCGGCGGGGGGGGTCGGCTACACCTTC CASSFSAGGVGYTF
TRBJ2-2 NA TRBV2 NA TGTGCCAGCAGTTGGTCGGGGACGAACACCGGGGAGCTGTTTTTT CASSWSGTNTGELFF
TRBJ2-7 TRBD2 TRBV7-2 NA TGTGCCAGCAGCTTTCCGGGACTAGCATTCGAGCAGTACTTC CASSFPGLAFEQYF
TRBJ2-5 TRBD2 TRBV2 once TGTGCCAGCAGTTCGTGGGGATTAGCGGGGGTTGAGACCCAGTACTTC CASSSWGLAGVETQYF
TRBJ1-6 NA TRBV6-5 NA TGTGCCAGCAGCGTTGACGGGAGGGATTCACCCCTCCACTTT CASSVDGRDSPLHF
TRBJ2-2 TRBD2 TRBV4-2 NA TGTGCCAGCAGCCAACCTAGCGGGGGGGCCTCCGGGGAGCTGTTTTTT CASSQPSGGASGELFF
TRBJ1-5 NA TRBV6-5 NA TGTGCCAGCAGTTATCGGTATAATCAGCCCCAGCATTTT CASSYRYNQPQHF
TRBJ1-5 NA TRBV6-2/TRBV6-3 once TGTGCCAGCAGCCTACAGGGCCGGCCCCAGCATTTT CASSLQGRPQHF
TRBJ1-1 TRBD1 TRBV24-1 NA TGTGCCACCAGAAGGACAGGGACGAACACTGAAGCTTTCTTT CATRRTGTNTEAFF
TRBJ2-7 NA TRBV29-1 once TGCAGCGTTGAAGGTGGGGCAACCTACGAGCAGTACTTC CSVEGGATYEQYF
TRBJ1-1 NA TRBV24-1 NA TGTGCCACCAGTGACTCCGGGACAGAAGCTTTCTTT CATSDSGTEAFF
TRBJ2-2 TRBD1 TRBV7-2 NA TGTGCCAGCAGACCAATGACAGGGGCGAACACCGGGGAGCTGTTTTTT CASRPMTGANTGELFF
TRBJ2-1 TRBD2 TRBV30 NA TGTGCCCAACTAGCGGGGGGCCGGGGCTCCTACAATGAGCAGTTCTTC CAQLAGGRGSYNEQFF
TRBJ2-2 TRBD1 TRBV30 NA TGTGCCTGGGACCAGGGGGCCGACGGGGAGCTGTTTTTT CAWDQGADGELFF
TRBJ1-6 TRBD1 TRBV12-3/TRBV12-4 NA TGTGCCAGCAGTCGGGGGACAGCGTCACCCCTCCACTTT CASSRGTASPLHF
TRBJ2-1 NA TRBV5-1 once TGCGCCAGCAGCTTGGATACTAGCCTCTCCTACAATGAGCAGTTCTTC CASSLDTSLSYNEQFF
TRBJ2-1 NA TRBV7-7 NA TGTGCCAGCAGCACGTCACCGGGACATCCGAGCTCCTACAATGAGCAGTTCTTC CASSTSPGHPSSYNEQFF
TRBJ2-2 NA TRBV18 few TGTGCCAGCTCACCATTAACCGGGGAGCTGTTTTTT CASSPLTGELFF
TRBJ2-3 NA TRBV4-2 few TGTGCCAGCACACAAGAACGTAACTCTTATAGCACAGATACGCAGTATTTT CASTQERNSYSTDTQYF
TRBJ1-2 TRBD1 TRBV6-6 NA TGTGCCAGCAGCACAGGGGGCGTAATCTATGGCTACACCTTC CASSTGGVIYGYTF
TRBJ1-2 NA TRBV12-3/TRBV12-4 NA TGTGCCAGCAGTTCTACAGGGCGAGGTGGCTACACCTTC CASSSTGRGGYTF
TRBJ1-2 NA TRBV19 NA TGTGCCAGTAGTATAGGGGCAAGCCTGTTGGGCTACACCTTC CASSIGASLLGYTF
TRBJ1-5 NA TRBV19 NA TGTGCCAGTAGGAGACAGACCAATCAGCCCCAGCATTTT CASRRQTNQPQHF
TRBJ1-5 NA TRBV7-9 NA TGTGCCAGCAGCTTGGCGGGGGCTCAGCCCCAGCATTTT CASSLAGAQPQHF
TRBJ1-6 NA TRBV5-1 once TGCGCCAGCAGCCCGAGGGCGGTTTCCAATTCACCCCTCCACTTT CASSPRAVSNSPLHF
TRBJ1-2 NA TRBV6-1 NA TGTGCCAGCAGTGAAGGGCAGGGGAATGGCTACACCTTC CASSEGQGNGYTF
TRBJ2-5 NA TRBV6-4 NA TGTGCCAGCAGTGACTCGTCGAGACTAAAAGAGACCCAGTACTTC CASSDSSRLKETQYF
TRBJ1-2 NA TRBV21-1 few TGTGCCAGCAGCAAAGGGGACAGGGGACCGGAGGCTAACTATGGCTACACCTTC CASSKGDRGPEANYGYTF
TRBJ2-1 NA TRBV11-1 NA TGTGCCAGCGAGGCAGGGGCCTACAATGAGCAGTTCTTC CASEAGAYNEQFF
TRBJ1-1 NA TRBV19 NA TGTGCCAGTAGTAGACTAGAGAACACTGAAGCTTTCTTT CASSRLENTEAFF